A single sample gave rise to the 30 T cell receptor beta chains below, sequenced in a study of T-cell reconstitution after alpha-beta-depleted transplantation in children (dated by TCRdb to about 2016). Library preparation was by PCR. Reads for this sample came from an Illumina HiSeq 2500. TCR library preparation used molecular barcoding, with unique molecular identifiers applied to normalize quantification of the TCRbeta repertoire. TCRdb passed the public sequencing reads through fastp at Q25 and MiXCR, retaining productive beta sequences. One record per CDR3 amino acid sequence lists the most common genes and DNA. The sample records 700,000 to 850,000 distinct CDR3 sequences, under 20% of which are singletons. The ten top clones hold approximately 5% of the sample. What the treatment or condition label conveys for this sample: allogeneic hematopoietic cell transplantation with graft depleted of TCRalphabeta T cells and CD19 B cells.

Sequencing used PBMCs, mostly from graft donor cells, obtained 360 days after TCRalphabeta/CD19-depleted stem cell transplant. The receptors were gathered from a male patient between 10 and 17 years old who had a stem cell transplant for acute lymphoblastic leukemia, so the T cells may come from the graft donor.

This clonotype was counted a few times. The chain carries TRBV6-5 and TRBJ2-6, with a tentative D call TRBD1 (5 bases). CDR1 and CDR2 from the germline V gene are MNHEY and SVGAGI. The CDR3 has 16 amino acids. Trimming took 2 bases from V and 0 from J, leaving 8 bases between them. The CDR3: CASSYDSNSGANVLTF. The DNA of the CDR3 is TGTGCCAGCAGTTACGACAGCAACTCTGGGGCCAACGTCCTGACTTTC.

This clonotype was observed a few times. V is TRBV20-1 and J is TRBJ2-7; TRBD2 matches at 14 bases. The CDR3 covers 16 residues. The J segment lost 0 bases and the V segment lost 6 bases, leaving 7 bases of the junction unmatched. Germline CDR1 is DFQATT and CDR2 is SNEGSKA (reference sequence). The CDR3 region is CSAPRLAGGSSYEQYF. DNA of the CDR3: TGCAGTGCGCCTCGACTAGCGGGGGGGAGCTCCTACGAGCAGTACTTC.

This clonotype was counted only a few times. The chain is built from TRBV20-1 and TRBJ2-3, with unresolved D. Trimming removed 6 bases from V and 2 bases from J, with 12 bases in between. Germline V gene lookup returns CDR1 DFQATT and CDR2 SNEGSKA (reference sequence). This CDR3 comprises 13 residues. The CDR3 is CSALRSDTDTQYF. The CDR3 bases are TGCAGTGCCCTACGATCAGACACAGATACGCAGTATTTT.

This clonotype was found many times. This sequence joins TRBV7-9 and TRBJ2-7; D uncertain. This CDR3 is built from 11 residues. Germline values: CDR1 SEHNR, CDR2 FQNEAQ (reference sequence). V was trimmed by 6 bases and J by 2 bases, leaving 5 bases between them. CDR3 DNA: TGTGCCAGCAGTGCGACCTACGAGCAGTACTTC. Protein product: CASSATYEQYF.

There are a few counts of this clonotype. The genes are TRBV7-6 and TRBJ2-7, with 9 bases identical to TRBD2. This CDR3 region has 16 residues. The germline V gene has CDR1 SGHVS and CDR2 FNYEAQ. Germline trimming cut 1 base from V and 7 bases from J; bases unmatched to any gene: 11. As DNA, the CDR3 is TGTGCCAGCAGCTTAGGGGTTAGCGGGAGTTCGGGTGAGCAGTACTTC. Protein sequence: CASSLGVSGSSGEQYF.

The rearrangement uses TRBV20-1 and TRBJ2-7; the D gene is possibly TRBD1 (5 bases). V gave up 5 bases and J gave up 2 bases, with 16 bases separating them. Germline V lookup: CDR1 DFQATT, CDR2 SNEGSKA (reference sequence). The CDR3 has 14 amino acids. The CDR3 DNA reads as TGCAGTGCTGGCAACGAGGCAGGGACCTACGAGCAGTACTTC. Residues: CSAGNEAGTYEQYF.

This clonotype was observed a handful of times. The J gene is TRBJ2-1, the V gene TRBV10-3; 9 bases are a match to TRBD2. This CDR3 contains 15 residues. V trimming: 8 bases; J trimming: 4 bases; junction bases outside the gene matches: 9. The germline CDR1 and CDR2 sequences are ENHRY and SYGVKD. Here the CDR3 DNA reads TGTGCCATCTCTACTCTAGCGGGGATATACAATGAGCAGTTCTTC. This translates into CAISTLAGIYNEQFF.

The CDR3 region is CASSLWTSGTFYNEQFF. The CDR3 nucleotides read TGCGCCAGCAGCTTGTGGACTAGCGGGACTTTTTACAATGAGCAGTTCTTC. The chain employs TRBV5-1 and TRBJ2-1, with TRBD2 matching over 12 bases. The CDR3 is 17 residues long. After removal of 1 base from V and 4 bases from J, the junction contained 6 bases not matched to a gene. In germline, CDR1 is SGHRS, CDR2 YFSETQ.

This rearrangement joins TRBV11-2 to TRBJ1-2, with D perhaps TRBD1 (5 bases). The CDR3 runs 14 residues. Trimming stripped 0 bases from V and 8 bases from J, with 13 bases between. Looked up from germline, CDR1 is SGHAT and CDR2 is FQNNGV. Here the CDR3 DNA reads TGTGCCAGCAGCTTAGATCCGAGGGGAGTGGGCTACACCTTC. It translates to CASSLDPRGVGYTF. The whole variable domain, remainder taken from reference TRBV11-2 and TRBJ1-2, is EAGVAQSPRYKIIEKRQSVAFWCNPISGHATLYWYQQILGQGPKLLIQFQNNGVVDDSQLPKDRFSAERLKGVDSTLKIQPAKLEDSAVYLCASSLDPRGVGYTFGSGTRLTVV.

This clonotype was seen a handful of times. This chain uses TRBV15 with TRBJ2-3; D tentatively fits TRBD1 or TRBD2 (6 bases each). Germline V gene lookup returns CDR1 LNHNV and CDR2 YYDKDF (reference sequence). Trimming took off 3 bases at V and 6 bases at J, with 22 bases between the two ends. The CDR3 contains 17 residues. The CDR3 bases are TGTGCCACCAGCAGGGGGGCTAGCGACCGTAAGGGGGATACGCAGTATTTT. The encoded protein is CATSRGASDRKGDTQYF.

The rearrangement uses TRBV27 and TRBJ2-5; 7 bases match TRBD1. The junction had 16 bases not matched to a gene; V was cut back by 2 bases and J by 4 bases. The CDR3 loop spans 18 amino acids. The V gene's germline CDR1 is MNHEY and CDR2 SMNVEV (reference sequence). The CDR3 region has the DNA TGTGCCAGCAGTTTAGTCAGGGGACAGCCACCTCGGGGAGAGACCCAGTACTTC. Amino acid sequence: CASSLVRGQPPRGETQYF.

This sequence joins TRBV5-5 and TRBJ2-5, with 8 nucleotides matching TRBD1. V dropped 4 bases and J dropped 3; count of bases not matched to a gene: 5. The CDR3 length is 14 residues. Germline V gene sequence: CDR1 SGHKS, CDR2 YYEKEE (reference sequence). CDR3 sequence: CASSTGQVEETQYF. The CDR3 DNA sequence: TGTGCCAGCAGCACGGGACAGGTTGAAGAGACCCAGTACTTC. The variable domain in full, completed from reference TRBV5-5 and TRBJ2-5, reads DAGVTQSPTHLIKTRGQQVTLRCSPISGHKSVSWYQQVLGQGPQFIFQYYEKEERGRGNFPDRFSARQFPNYSSELNVNALLLGDSALYLCASSTGQVEETQYFGPGTRLLVL.

This rearrangement joins TRBV28 to TRBJ2-1; D gene ambiguous. Germline loops: CDR1 MDHEN, CDR2 SYDVKM. The V end lost 7 bases, the J end lost 2 bases, and 15 bases lay between the germline ends. This CDR3 has 15 residues. CDR3 protein: CASTETNGPYNEQFF. The CDR3 DNA follows: TGTGCCAGCACCGAAACAAACGGGCCCTACAATGAGCAGTTCTTC.

A few counts support this clonotype. This rearrangement joins TRBV12-5 to TRBJ2-7; TRBD1 might be the D (6 bases). Germline-derived CDR1 and CDR2 are LGHNT and FRNRAP. The CDR3 spans 16 residues. V was shortened by 0 bases and J by 0 bases, with 12 bases between the two germline ends. The CDR3 reads CASGLVVTGPSYEQYF. The CDR3 bases are TGTGCTAGTGGTTTGGTGGTCACAGGGCCCTCCTACGAGCAGTACTTC.

CDR3 residues: CASSLENGGGYEQYF. As DNA, the CDR3 is TGTGCCAGCAGCCTGGAAAACGGGGGGGGCTACGAGCAGTACTTC. The chain links TRBV3-1 to TRBJ2-7; 8 bases agree with TRBD2. V lost 4 bases and J lost 3; bases outside the gene matches: 8. CDR1 and CDR2 (germline): LGHDT, YNNKEL (reference sequence). CDR3 length: 15 residues.

The gene calls are TRBV21-1 and TRBJ2-5; the table's D gene call, TRBD1, was not cross checked with the DNA. TRBV21-1 is flagged as a pseudogene. The CDR3 extends over 20 amino acids. CDR3 protein: CASNKGWGVKGPNESETQYF. CDR3 coding DNA: TGTGCCAGCAATAAAGGGTGGGGGGTTAAAGGACCTAACGAGTCGGAGACCCAGTACTTC.

This clonotype was detected only a few times. The chain employs TRBV7-4 and TRBJ2-1, with 8 bases identical to TRBD2. The CDR3 consists of 16 residues. The ends lost 1 base at V and 7 bases at J; junction bases unmatched: 9. Germline V gene sequence: CDR1 SGHVT, CDR2 SQSDAQ. Written as DNA, the CDR3 is TGTGCCAGCAGCTTAGTAGCGGGGAGGGCTCGGAATGAGCAGTTCTTC. Encoded protein: CASSLVAGRARNEQFF.

The gene calls are TRBV29-1 and TRBJ2-2, with 7 bases fitting TRBD1. This CDR3 is 14 amino acids long. Trimming removed 4 bases from V and 6 bases from J; junction bases left unmatched: 8. Per germline, CDR1 SQVTM and CDR2 ANQGSEA. The CDR3 DNA reads as TGCAGCGTTGTGAAGGGGGCGCCTGCCGGGGAGCTGTTTTTT. This sequence encodes CSVVKGAPAGELFF.

The chain is built from TRBV30 and TRBJ2-7; 7 nucleotides agree with TRBD2. The CDR3 runs to 14 residues. The V segment lost 0 bases and the J segment 1 base; nucleotides outside the gene matches: 3. Germline V gene data show CDR1 as GTSNPN and CDR2 as SVGIG (reference sequence). Written as DNA, the CDR3 is TGTGCCTGGAGTGTGGGGGGGGGTTCCTACGAGCAGTACTTC. This translates into CAWSVGGGSYEQYF.

This chain links TRBV20-1 with TRBJ2-7, with 14 bases lining up with TRBD2. The V and J ends lost 7 bases and 1 base, in that order; junction bases with no gene match: 3. The length of the CDR3 is 14 residues. Germline loops: CDR1 DFQATT, CDR2 SNEGSKA (reference sequence). The CDR3 region is CSGRTSGRSYEQYF. CDR3 DNA: TGCAGTGGGAGGACTAGCGGGAGGTCCTACGAGCAGTACTTC.

The rearrangement uses TRBV11-1 and TRBJ2-1; D possibly corresponds to TRBD1 (6 bases). The CDR3 totals 16 residues. With 8 bases removed from V and 7 bases from J, the gap between germline ends came to 24 bases. Germline V gene sequence: CDR1 SGHAT, CDR2 FQDESV (reference sequence). The CDR3 DNA sequence: TGTGCCAGCGGGAATCATTCAGGGGCGCGTCAGAATGAGCAGTTCTTC. It codes for CASGNHSGARQNEQFF.

This clonotype was observed many times. The J gene is TRBJ2-1, the V gene TRBV12-3 or TRBV12-4, with D possibly matching TRBD1 (6 bases). V lost 6 bases to trimming and J lost 4 bases, with 19 bases between them. This CDR3 comprises 16 residues. CDR3 nucleotide sequence: TGTGCCAGCAGCTGGTGGGGACACGAGAGGTACAATGAGCAGTTCTTC. This gives the protein CASSWWGHERYNEQFF.

The chain is built from TRBV12-3 or TRBV12-4 and TRBJ2-1; D gene uncertain. This CDR3 is built from 14 residues. Trimming left V 0 bases short and J 10 bases short, with 13 bases between. The DNA of the CDR3 is TGTGCCAGCAGTTTAGCGTTCTTGACGCGGGAGCAGTTCTTC. This encodes CASSLAFLTREQFF.

The chain is built from TRBV24-1 and TRBJ2-2; 11 nucleotides align to TRBD2. J lost 2 bases, V lost 9 bases, and 10 bases had no gene match. The V gene's germline CDR1 is KGHDR and CDR2 SFDVKD. This CDR3 is 17 amino acids long. DNA for the CDR3: TGTGCCACCCGAAGAGGCCGACTAGCGGGAAACACCGGGGAGCTGTTTTTT. Its translation: CATRRGRLAGNTGELFF.

This clonotype was counted a few times. The chain links TRBV3-1 to TRBJ1-5; D possibly corresponds to TRBD1 (5 bases). The CDR3 spans 15 residues. Trimming removed 2 bases from V and 11 bases from J, with 19 bases in between. Germline values: CDR1 LGHDT, CDR2 YNNKEL (reference sequence). The CDR3 region is CASSQSRDLNRAQHF. The CDR3 DNA sequence: TGTGCCAGCAGCCAATCCCGGGACCTGAATCGGGCCCAGCATTTT.

This chain joins TRBV5-1 and TRBJ2-1; 10 nucleotides agree with TRBD2. CDR3 size: 17 residues. Germline assignment: CDR1 SGHRS and CDR2 YFSETQ. Trimming removed 5 bases from V and 4 bases from J; junction bases left unmatched: 12. CDR3 protein: CASSSLIAGGSYNEQFF. The DNA for the CDR3 is TGCGCCAGCAGTTCTCTTATAGCGGGAGGCTCGTACAATGAGCAGTTCTTC. The full variable domain, completed using reference TRBV5-1 and TRBJ2-1, is KAGVTQTPRYLIKTRGQQVTLSCSPISGHRSVSWYQQTPGQGLQFLFEYFSETQRNKGNFPGRFSGRQFSNSRSEMNVSTLELGDSALYLCASSSLIAGGSYNEQFFGPGTRLTVL.

This chain joins TRBV5-1 and TRBJ2-7; weak D call: TRBD2 (6 bases). Germline loops: CDR1 SGHRS, CDR2 YFSETQ. The CDR3 has 16 residues. V was trimmed by 4 bases and J by 3 bases, leaving 20 bases between them. CDR3 loop: CASSMGTDGVFYEQYF. The CDR3 DNA is TGCGCCAGCAGCATGGGGACTGATGGGGTGTTCTACGAGCAGTACTTC.

This clonotype was seen many times. This chain joins TRBV15 and TRBJ2-1; 14 nucleotides line up with TRBD2. Germline-derived CDR1 and CDR2 are LNHNV and YYDKDF (reference sequence). The length of the CDR3 is 18 residues. V dropped 0 bases and J dropped 6; count of bases not matched to a gene: 7. The CDR3 nucleotides are TGTGCCACCAGCAGAGATGGGGGACTAGCGGGAGTGAGCAATGAGCAGTTCTTC. It translates to CATSRDGGLAGVSNEQFF.

This clonotype has a count of ten or more. This rearrangement joins TRBV5-1 to TRBJ2-2; D is possibly TRBD2 (5 bases). The ends were cut back, 3 bases at V and 5 bases at J, with 14 bases in the middle. This CDR3 contains 15 residues. Germline CDR1 is SGHRS and CDR2 is YFSETQ. CDR3 in DNA: TGCGCCAGCAGCTCGGGTTCCCGAGGGACCGGGGAGCTGTTTTTT. It is translated as CASSSGSRGTGELFF.

Only a few counts were recorded for this clonotype. V and J are TRBV4-1 and TRBJ1-5; D is unresolved. V was shortened by 0 bases and J by 3 bases, with 6 bases between the two germline ends. CDR1 and CDR2 (germline): MGHRA, YSYEKL. The CDR3 extends over 14 amino acids. As DNA, the CDR3 is TGCGCCAGCAGCCAAGAGGCAGTCAATCAGCCCCAGCATTTT. It translates to CASSQEAVNQPQHF.